There are many counts of the clone carrying this T cell receptor beta chain. Its specificity is not known. The CDR3 is 15 amino acids. Germline-derived CDR1 and CDR2 are SGHVS and FQNEAQ. V was pared by 1 base and J by 8 bases, with 8 bases of the junction left unmatched. TCR beta CDR3 sequences were amplified from RNA transcripts. HTBI primers were employed in a first-round RT-PCR of the TCR CDR3. Each CDR3 protein is one row after TCRdb ran MiXCR on the multiplex PCR reads. This sample carries under 600,000 distinct CDR3 sequences, around 15% of them seen once, and the ten largest clones take about 3.5%. Criteria for exclusion of patients were uncontrolled infection, other autoimmune disease, pregnancy or lactation. Diagnosis relied on clinical symptoms, serum thyroxine and TRAb, thyroid ultrasound and orbital computed tomography. PBMCs stemmed from less than 13 ml fresh peripheral blood. The data belong to a study of T cells in Graves' hyperthyroidism and ophthalmopathy.

Study observations and caveats: Most thyroid clonotypes expanded above 0.001 were also detected in blood.

V and J are TRBV7-8 and TRBJ2-1; 7 positions agree with TRBD1. Sequencing was carried out using blood. The TCR sequence derives from a woman between 40 and 50 years old with Graves' ophthalmopathy. The CDR3 loop reads CASSLELLTGYEQFF. The CDR3 DNA reads TGTGCCAGCAGCTTAGAGCTATTGACAGGGTATGAGCAGTTCTTC.